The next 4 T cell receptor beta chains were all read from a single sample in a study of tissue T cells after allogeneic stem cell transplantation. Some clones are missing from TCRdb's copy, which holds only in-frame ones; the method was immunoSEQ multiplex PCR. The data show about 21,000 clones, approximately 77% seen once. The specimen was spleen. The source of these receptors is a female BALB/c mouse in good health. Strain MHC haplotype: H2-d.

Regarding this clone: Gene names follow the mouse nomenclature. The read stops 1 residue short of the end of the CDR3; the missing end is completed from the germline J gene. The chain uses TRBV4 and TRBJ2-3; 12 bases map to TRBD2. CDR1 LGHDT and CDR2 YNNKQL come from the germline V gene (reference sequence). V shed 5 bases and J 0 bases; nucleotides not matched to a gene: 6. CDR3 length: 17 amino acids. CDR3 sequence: CASSGTGGTSSAETLYF. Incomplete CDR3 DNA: TGTGCCAGCAGCGGGACTGGGGGGACGTCTAGTGCAGAAACGCTGTAT. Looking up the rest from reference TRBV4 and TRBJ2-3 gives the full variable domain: ETAVFQTPNYHVTQVGNEVSFNCKQTLGHDTMYWYKQDSKKLLKIMFSYNNKQLIVNETVPRRFSPQSSDKAHLNLRIKSVEPEDSAVYLCASSGTGGTSSAETLYFGSGTRLTVL.

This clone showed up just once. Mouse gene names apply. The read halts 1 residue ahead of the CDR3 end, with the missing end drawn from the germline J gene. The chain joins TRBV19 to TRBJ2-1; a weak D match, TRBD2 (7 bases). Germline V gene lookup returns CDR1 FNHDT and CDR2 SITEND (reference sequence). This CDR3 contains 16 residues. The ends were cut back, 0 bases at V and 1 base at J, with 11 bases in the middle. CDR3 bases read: TGTGCCAGCAGTATAGAAGGGGGGCGCAACTATGCTGAGCAGTTC. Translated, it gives CASSIEGGRNYAEQF. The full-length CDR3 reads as CASSIEGGRNYAEQFF.

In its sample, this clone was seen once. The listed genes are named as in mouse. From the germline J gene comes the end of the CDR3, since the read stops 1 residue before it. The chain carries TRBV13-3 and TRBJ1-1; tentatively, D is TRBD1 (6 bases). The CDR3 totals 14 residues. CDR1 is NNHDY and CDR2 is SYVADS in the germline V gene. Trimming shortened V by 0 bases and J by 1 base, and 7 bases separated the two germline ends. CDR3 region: CASSDGRGNTEVFF. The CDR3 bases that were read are TGTGCCAGCAGTGATGGCAGGGGGAACACAGAAGTCTTC.

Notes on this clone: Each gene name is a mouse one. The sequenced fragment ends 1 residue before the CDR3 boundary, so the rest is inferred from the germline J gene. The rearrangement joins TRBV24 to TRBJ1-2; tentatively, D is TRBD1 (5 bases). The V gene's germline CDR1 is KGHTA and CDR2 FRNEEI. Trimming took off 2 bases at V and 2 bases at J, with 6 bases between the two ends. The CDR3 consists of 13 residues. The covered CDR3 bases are TGTGCCAGCAGTCTGGCAGGGAACTCCGACTACACC. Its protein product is CASSLAGNSDYT. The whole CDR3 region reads CASSLAGNSDYTF.